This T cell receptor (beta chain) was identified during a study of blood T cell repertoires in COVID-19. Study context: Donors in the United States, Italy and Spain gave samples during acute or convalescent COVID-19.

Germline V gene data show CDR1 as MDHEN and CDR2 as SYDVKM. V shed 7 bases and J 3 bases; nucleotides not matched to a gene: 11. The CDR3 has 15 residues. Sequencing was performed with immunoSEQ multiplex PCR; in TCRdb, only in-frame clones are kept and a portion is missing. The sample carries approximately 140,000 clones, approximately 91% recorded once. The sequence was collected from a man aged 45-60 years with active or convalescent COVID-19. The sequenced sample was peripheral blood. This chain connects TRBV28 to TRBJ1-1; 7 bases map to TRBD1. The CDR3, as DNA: TGTGCCAGCAACCCCCAGGGGGTGGGGTACACTGAAGCTTTCTTT. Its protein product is CASNPQGVGYTEAFF.